Listed below are T cell receptor beta chains from one sample, sequenced in a study of T cells after posttransplantation cyclophosphamide. TCRdb's table, derived via immunoSEQ multiplex PCR, lists solely in-frame clones and lacks some. The sample has over 9,000 clones, roughly 80% seen once. This material consisted of PBMCs, taken after allogeneic stem cell transplant with posttransplant cyclophosphamide. These receptors were collected from a female patient between 50 and 60 years old who received an allogeneic stem cell transplant from a related donor, was CMV-positive, and had no GVHD. The T cells may come from the graft donor. Each CDR3 is given with its conserved first and last residue. A D gene is named only where the DNA matches it firmly. Only some rows state a clone size, as once, few, many or a class for expanded clones.

cdr3_aa,cdr3_nt,v_call,d_call,clone_size,j_call
CASRTATNEKLFF,TGTGCCAGCAGGACAGCAACTAATGAAAAACTGTTTTTT,TRBV2,-,few,TRBJ1-4
CASTGTGGGNQPQHF,TGTGCCAGCACCGGGACAGGGGGCGGCAATCAGCCCCAGCATTTT,TRBV2,TRBD1,-,TRBJ1-5
CASSLRQGYEQYF,TGTGCCAGCAGTCTCAGACAGGGCTACGAGCAGTACTTC,TRBV27,TRBD1,-,TRBJ2-7
CASSPTQGLAGEETQYF,TGTGCCAGCTCACCCACCCAGGGACTAGCGGGGGAAGAGACCCAGTACTTC,TRBV18,TRBD2,-,TRBJ2-5
CASSLVGGTEAFF,TGTGCCAGCAGCTTAGTTGGGGGGACTGAAGCTTTCTTT,TRBV11-1,-,-,TRBJ1-1
CASSRETGVYNSPLHF,TGTGCCAGCAGCCGAGAGACCGGAGTCTATAATTCACCCCTCCACTTT,TRBV14,-,-,TRBJ1-6
CASSPHPGQAFYNSPLHF,TGTGCCAGCTCACCCCATCCCGGACAGGCCTTCTATAATTCACCCCTCCACTTT,TRBV18,TRBD1,-,TRBJ1-6
CASSLFFGQGARRQYF,TGTGCCAGCAGCTTATTCTTCGGACAGGGGGCGCGAAGGCAGTACTTC,TRBV7-4,TRBD1,-,TRBJ2-7
CASSKASGGVWETQYF,TGTGCCAGCAGCAAAGCTAGCGGGGGGGTCTGGGAGACCCAGTACTTC,TRBV5-4,TRBD2,-,TRBJ2-5
CASSLEGGETQYF,TGTGCCAGCAGCTTAGAGGGGGGGGAGACCCAGTACTTC,TRBV7-6,-,-,TRBJ2-5
CASTVTGGADTEAFF,TGTGCCAGCACCGTAACAGGGGGCGCGGACACTGAAGCTTTCTTT,TRBV6-5,TRBD1,-,TRBJ1-1
CAWKAGTLIRGNEKLFF,TGTGCCTGGAAGGCTGGGACATTGATACGAGGGAATGAAAAACTGTTTTTT,TRBV30,-,-,TRBJ1-4
CASSEGTNTDTQYF,TGTGCCAGCAGTGAGGGGACTAACACAGATACGCAGTATTTT,TRBV25-1,TRBD2,-,TRBJ2-3
CASKGTGSPLGSPLHF,TGTGCCAGCAAAGGGACAGGGTCCCCTTTAGGATCACCCCTCCACTTT,TRBV2,TRBD1,few,TRBJ1-6
CASSLAGQGIETQYF,TGCGCCAGCAGCTTGGCCGGACAGGGGATAGAGACCCAGTACTTC,TRBV5-1,TRBD1,few,TRBJ2-5
CSARRETQYF,TGCAGTGCTAGGAGGGAGACCCAGTACTTC,TRBV20-1,-,-,TRBJ2-5
CASNPGTGGGNEQFF,TGCGCCAGCAACCCCGGGACAGGGGGAGGGAATGAGCAGTTCTTC,TRBV5-1,TRBD1,-,TRBJ2-1
CAWSVATKLFF,TGTGCCTGGAGTGTGGCCACAAAACTGTTTTTT,TRBV30,-,-,TRBJ1-4
CASRETSGVYNEQFF,TGTGCCAGCAGGGAGACTAGCGGGGTTTACAATGAGCAGTTCTTC,TRBV11-1,TRBD2,-,TRBJ2-1
CASSLGLAGITDTQYF,TGCGCCAGCAGCTTGGGGCTAGCGGGGATCACAGATACGCAGTATTTT,TRBV5-1,TRBD2,-,TRBJ2-3
CASSLQPALNYGYTF,TGCGCCAGCAGCTTACAGCCAGCCCTCAACTATGGCTACACCTTC,TRBV5-1,-,-,TRBJ1-2
CASSPLKAPGNTEAFF,TGCGCCAGCAGCCCCCTTAAAGCTCCGGGGAACACTGAAGCTTTCTTT,TRBV4-1,-,-,TRBJ1-1